This T cell receptor beta chain came from a study of identical twins. Notes on the study in general: Cross-sectional statistics underpinned the conclusions; the same donors were not followed. Twins showed weaker excess sharing in their beta out-of-frame sequences.

The authors used template switching to add a universal primer site and gave cDNA unique molecular identifiers. TCRdb recomputed calls from the 5' RACE reads with MiXCR, one row per CDR3 protein. This sample carries around 370,000 distinct CDR3 sequences, about 10% of them seen once, and the ten largest clones take under 9.5%. Points on this clonotype: Its antigen is unknown.

The clonotype comes from a woman aged 50 to 65 in good health. The sample consisted of naive T cells sorted from blood.

The CDR3 sequence: CASSLEMGDTQYF. CDR3 coding DNA: TGTGCCAGCAGCTTAGAAATGGGGGATACGCAGTATTTT. The rearrangement uses TRBV11-2 and TRBJ2-3, with D unclear. Germline-derived CDR1 and CDR2 are SGHAT and FQNNGV. Trimming took off 0 bases at V and 6 bases at J, with 7 bases between the two ends. This CDR3 comprises 13 residues.